The 5 T cell receptor beta chains in this list originate from one sample, sequenced in a study of cytomegalovirus exposure and HLA in healthy donors. In the PCR, 60 Vbeta and 13 Jbeta primers were used. Profiling relied on immunoSEQ multiplex PCR, and the TCRdb table lists in-frame clones only, not all of them. This sample carries 200,000 or so clones, about 76% of them seen once, and the ten largest clones take about 0.37%. Sequencing used PBMCs. Source of these receptors: a male donor in good health and CMV-seropositive.

This clone was seen only a few times. V usage is TRBV28 and J usage is TRBJ1-4; D may be TRBD1 (5 bases). V dropped 6 bases and J dropped 7 bases, with 15 bases sitting between them. The CDR3 is 14 amino acids. Germline assignment: CDR1 MDHEN and CDR2 SYDVKM. CDR3 nucleotides: TGTGCCAGCAGCCTAGGGGATGGGGCTGAAAAACTGTTTTTT. It encodes CASSLGDGAEKLFF.

This rearrangement joins TRBV18 to TRBJ1-2, with 7 bases fitting TRBD1. The V gene's germline CDR1 is KGHSH and CDR2 LQKENI. The CDR3 runs to 15 residues. The V segment lost 4 bases and the J segment 3 bases; nucleotides outside the gene matches: 8. DNA of the CDR3: TGTGCCAGCTCACTACTATCGGGACAGTACTATGGCTACACCTTC. Residues: CASSLLSGQYYGYTF.

This sequence joins TRBV5-6 and TRBJ2-7; maybe TRBD2 (5 bases). CDR1 and CDR2 from the germline V gene are SGHDT and YYEEEE. V was clipped by 2 bases and J by 2 bases, with 11 bases between them. The CDR3 runs to 14 residues. The CDR3 nucleotides read TGTGCCAGCAGCTTTTACGTCGGGGCCTACGAGCAGTACTTC. This codes for CASSFYVGAYEQYF.

The gene calls are TRBV19 and TRBJ2-1, with 9 bases that match TRBD2. The CDR3 runs to 17 residues. CDR1 and CDR2 (germline): LNHDA, SQIVND (reference sequence). With V trimmed by 1 base and J by 3 bases, 7 bases remained unmatched. CDR3 bases: TGTGCCAGTAGTATAGGCAATATAGCGGGAGTCTACAATGAGCAGTTCTTC. Its protein is CASSIGNIAGVYNEQFF.

The genes are TRBV20-1 and TRBJ1-2, with TRBD1 matching over 11 bases. The CDR3 has 9 amino acids. Trimming took 5 bases from V and 14 from J; bases not matched to a gene: 1. Germline V CDR1 and CDR2: DFQATT, SNEGSKA (reference sequence). The CDR3 DNA sequence: TGCAGTGCTGGGGACAGGGGGACCTTC. Protein sequence: CSAGDRGTF.